Sequencing of this T cell receptor (beta chain) was carried out in a study of cytomegalovirus exposure and HLA in healthy donors. The study's findings and limits: It was reportedly the case that the classifier diagnosed cytomegalovirus status with high specificity and sensitivity.

This clone has more than one count but fewer than ten. The antigen is not known. V lost 5 bases, J lost 4 bases, and 9 bases lay in between. The CDR3 loop spans 13 amino acids. The germline CDR1 and CDR2 sequences are SGHTA and FQGTGA. Data came from immunoSEQ multiplex PCR; TCRdb stores just in-frame clones and leaves some out. The sample shows 150,000 to 200,000 clones, 75% to 95% of them seen only once. The V call is TRBV7-3, the J call TRBJ1-5, with D possibly matching TRBD1 (6 bases). The source material was PBMCs. The sequence was collected from a woman aged 18-30 years in good health and CMV-seropositive. The DNA for the CDR3 is TGTGCCAGCAGCCCCGACAGGAATCAGCCCCAGCATTTT. Its translation: CASSPDRNQPQHF. Full variable domain (outside the CDR3, taken from reference TRBV7-3 and TRBJ1-5): GAGVSQTPSNKVTEKGKYVELRCDPISGHTALYWYRQSLGQGPEFLIYFQGTGAADDSGLPNDRFFAVRPEGSVSTLKIQRTERGDSAVYLCASSPDRNQPQHFGDGTRLSIL.